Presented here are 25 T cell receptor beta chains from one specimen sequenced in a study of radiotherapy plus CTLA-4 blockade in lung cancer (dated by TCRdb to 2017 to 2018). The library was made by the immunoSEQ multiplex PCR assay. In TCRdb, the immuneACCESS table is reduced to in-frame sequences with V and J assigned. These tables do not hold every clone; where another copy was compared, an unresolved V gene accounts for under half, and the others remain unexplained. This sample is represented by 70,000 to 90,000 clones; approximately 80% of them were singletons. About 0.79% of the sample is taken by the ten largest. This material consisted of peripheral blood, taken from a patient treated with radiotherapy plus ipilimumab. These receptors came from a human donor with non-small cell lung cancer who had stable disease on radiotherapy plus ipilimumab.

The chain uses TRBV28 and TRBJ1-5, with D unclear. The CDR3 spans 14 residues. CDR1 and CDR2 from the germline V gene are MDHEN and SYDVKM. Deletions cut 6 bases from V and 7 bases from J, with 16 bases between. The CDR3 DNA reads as TGTGCCAGCAGAAAGGACTTCCCCAGCCAGCCCCAGCATTTT. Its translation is CASRKDFPSQPQHF.

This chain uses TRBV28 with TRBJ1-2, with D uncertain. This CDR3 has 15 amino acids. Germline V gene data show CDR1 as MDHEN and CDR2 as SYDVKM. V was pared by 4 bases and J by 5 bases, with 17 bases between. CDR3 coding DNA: TGTGCCAGCAGTTCCCCTCCCGGGCCTTGGTATGGCTACACCTTC. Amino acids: CASSSPPGPWYGYTF.

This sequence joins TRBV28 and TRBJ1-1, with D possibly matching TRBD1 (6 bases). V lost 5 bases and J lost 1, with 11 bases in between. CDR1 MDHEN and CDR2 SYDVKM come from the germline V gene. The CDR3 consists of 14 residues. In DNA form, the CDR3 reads TGTGCCAGCAGTGCCGGGACAAGGAACACTGAAGCTTTCTTT. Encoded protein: CASSAGTRNTEAFF.

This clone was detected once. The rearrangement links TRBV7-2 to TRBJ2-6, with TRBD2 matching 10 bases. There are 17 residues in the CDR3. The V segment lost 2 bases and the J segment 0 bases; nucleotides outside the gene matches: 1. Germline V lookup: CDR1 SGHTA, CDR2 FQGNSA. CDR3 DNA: TGTGCCAGCAGCTTATCTAGCGGGAGCTCTGGGGCCAACGTCCTGACTTTC. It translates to CASSLSSGSSGANVLTF.

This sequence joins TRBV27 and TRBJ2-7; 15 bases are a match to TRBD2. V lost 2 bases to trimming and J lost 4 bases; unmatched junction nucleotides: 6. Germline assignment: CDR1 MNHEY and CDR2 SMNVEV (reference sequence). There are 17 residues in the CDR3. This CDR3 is CASSLPGLAGGGYEQYF. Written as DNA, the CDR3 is TGTGCCAGCAGTTTACCGGGACTAGCGGGAGGAGGGTACGAGCAGTACTTC.

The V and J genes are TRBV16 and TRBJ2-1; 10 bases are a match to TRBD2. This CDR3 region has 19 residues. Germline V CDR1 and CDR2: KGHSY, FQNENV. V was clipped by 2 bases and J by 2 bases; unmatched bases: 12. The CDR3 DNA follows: TGTGCCAGCAGCCAAAGGAGAGAGCGGGGGGGTACTACCTACAATGAGCAGTTCTTC. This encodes CASSQRRERGGTTYNEQFF.

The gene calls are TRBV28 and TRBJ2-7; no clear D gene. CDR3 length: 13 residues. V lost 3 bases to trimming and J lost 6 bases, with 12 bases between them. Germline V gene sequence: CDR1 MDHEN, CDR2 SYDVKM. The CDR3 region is CASSLETLSEQYF. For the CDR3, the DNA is TGTGCCAGCAGTTTGGAGACCCTAAGCGAGCAGTACTTC.

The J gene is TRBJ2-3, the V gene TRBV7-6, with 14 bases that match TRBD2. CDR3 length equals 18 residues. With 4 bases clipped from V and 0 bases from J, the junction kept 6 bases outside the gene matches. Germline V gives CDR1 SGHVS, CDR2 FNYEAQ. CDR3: CASSSRLAGGPSTDTQYF. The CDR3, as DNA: TGTGCCAGCAGCTCAAGACTAGCGGGAGGGCCTAGCACAGATACGCAGTATTTT. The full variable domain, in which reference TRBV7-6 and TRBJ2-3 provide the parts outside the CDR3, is GAGVSQSPRYKVTKRGQDVALRCDPISGHVSLYWYRQALGQGPEFLTYFNYEAQQDKSGLPNDRFSAERPEGSISTLTIQRTEQRDSAMYRCASSSRLAGGPSTDTQYFGPGTRLTVL.

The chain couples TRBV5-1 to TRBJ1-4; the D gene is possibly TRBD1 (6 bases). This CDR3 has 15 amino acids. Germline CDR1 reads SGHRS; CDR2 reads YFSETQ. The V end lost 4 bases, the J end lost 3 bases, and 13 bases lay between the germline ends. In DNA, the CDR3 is TGCGCCAGCAGCCTTCAGACAGGTCCTAATGAAAAACTGTTTTTT. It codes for CASSLQTGPNEKLFF.

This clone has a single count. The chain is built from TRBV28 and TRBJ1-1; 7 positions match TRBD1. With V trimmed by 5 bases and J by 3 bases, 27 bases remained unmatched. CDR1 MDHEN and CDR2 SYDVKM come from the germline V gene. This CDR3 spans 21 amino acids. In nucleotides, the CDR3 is TGTGCCAGCAGTCTTGGGGGATATGAGGGGGCCCTCCCTTTGGAGGACACTGAAGCTTTCTTT. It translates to CASSLGGYEGALPLEDTEAFF.

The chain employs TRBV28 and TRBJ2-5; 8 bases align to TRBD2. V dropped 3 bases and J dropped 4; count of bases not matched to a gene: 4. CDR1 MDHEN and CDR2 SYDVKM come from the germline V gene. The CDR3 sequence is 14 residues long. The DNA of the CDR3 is TGTGCCAGCAGTTTGGGACTAGACAGAGAGACCCAGTACTTC. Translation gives CASSLGLDRETQYF.

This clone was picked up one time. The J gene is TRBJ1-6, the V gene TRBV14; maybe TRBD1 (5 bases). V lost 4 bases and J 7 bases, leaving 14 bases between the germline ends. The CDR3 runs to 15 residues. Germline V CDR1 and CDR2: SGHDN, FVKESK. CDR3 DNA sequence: TGTGCCAGCAGCCGAAGACAGTCCCTGAATTCACCCCTCCACTTT. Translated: CASSRRQSLNSPLHF.

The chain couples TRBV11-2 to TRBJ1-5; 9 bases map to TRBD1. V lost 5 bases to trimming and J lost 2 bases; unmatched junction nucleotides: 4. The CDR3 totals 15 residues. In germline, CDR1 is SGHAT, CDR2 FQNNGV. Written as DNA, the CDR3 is TGTGCCAGCAGCGCACAGGGGGCACGCAATCAGCCCCAGCATTTT. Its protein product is CASSAQGARNQPQHF.

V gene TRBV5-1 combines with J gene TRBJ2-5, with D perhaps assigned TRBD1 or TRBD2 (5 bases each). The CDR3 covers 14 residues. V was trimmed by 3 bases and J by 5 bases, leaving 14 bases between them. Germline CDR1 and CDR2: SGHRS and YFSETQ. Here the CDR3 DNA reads TGCGCCAGCAGCTGGGACGCTGGGTCGGAGACCCAGTACTTC. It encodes CASSWDAGSETQYF.

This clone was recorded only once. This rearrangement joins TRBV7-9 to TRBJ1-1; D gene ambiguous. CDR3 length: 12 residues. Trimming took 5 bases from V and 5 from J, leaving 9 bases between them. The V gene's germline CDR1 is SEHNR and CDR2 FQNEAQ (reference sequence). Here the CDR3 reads CASSQSWTEAFF. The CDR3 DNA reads TGTGCCAGCAGCCAATCATGGACTGAAGCTTTCTTT.

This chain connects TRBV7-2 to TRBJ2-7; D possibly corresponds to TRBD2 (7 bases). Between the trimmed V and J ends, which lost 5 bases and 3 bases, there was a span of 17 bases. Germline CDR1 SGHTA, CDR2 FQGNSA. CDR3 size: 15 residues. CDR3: CASSPSPGGFYEQYF. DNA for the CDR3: TGTGCCAGCAGCCCCTCTCCGGGGGGCTTCTACGAGCAGTACTTC. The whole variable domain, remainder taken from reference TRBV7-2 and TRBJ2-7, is GAGVSQSPSNKVTEKGKDVELRCDPISGHTALYWYRQSLGQGLEFLIYFQGNSAPDKSGLPSDRFSAERTGGSVSTLTIQRTQQEDSAVYLCASSPSPGGFYEQYFGPGTRLTVT.

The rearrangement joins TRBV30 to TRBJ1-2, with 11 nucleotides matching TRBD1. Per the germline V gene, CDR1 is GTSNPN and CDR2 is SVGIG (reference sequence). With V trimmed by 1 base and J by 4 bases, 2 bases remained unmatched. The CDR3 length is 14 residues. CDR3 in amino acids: CAWSGDRGVYGYTF. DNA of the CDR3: TGTGCCTGGAGTGGGGACAGGGGGGTCTATGGCTACACCTTC.

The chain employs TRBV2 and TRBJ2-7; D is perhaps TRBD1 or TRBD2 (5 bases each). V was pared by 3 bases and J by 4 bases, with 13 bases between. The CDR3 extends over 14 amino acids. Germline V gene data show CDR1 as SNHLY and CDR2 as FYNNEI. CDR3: CASSDTGPAYEQYF. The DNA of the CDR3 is TGTGCCAGCAGTGATACGGGACCGGCTTACGAGCAGTACTTC.

Here the CDR3 DNA reads TGTGCCAGCAGTAACCCTCTATCCGAGCAGTACTTC. This gives the protein CASSNPLSEQYF. The chain uses TRBV2 and TRBJ2-7; D unclear. The CDR3 consists of 12 residues. Trimming took 5 bases from V and 6 from J, leaving 11 bases between them. Germline CDR1 is SNHLY and CDR2 is FYNNEI.

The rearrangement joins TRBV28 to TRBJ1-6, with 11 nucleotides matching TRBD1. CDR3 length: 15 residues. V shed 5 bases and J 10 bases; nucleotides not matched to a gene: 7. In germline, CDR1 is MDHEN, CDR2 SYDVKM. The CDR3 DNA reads TGTGCCAGCAGTCGGCGGACAGGGGGCAGGTCACCCCTCCACTTT. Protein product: CASSRRTGGRSPLHF.

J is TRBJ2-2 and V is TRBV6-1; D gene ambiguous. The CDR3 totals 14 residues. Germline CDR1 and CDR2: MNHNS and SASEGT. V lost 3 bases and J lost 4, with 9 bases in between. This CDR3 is CASSEQSTTGELFF. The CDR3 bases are TGTGCCAGCAGTGAGCAAAGTACCACCGGGGAGCTGTTTTTT.

This chain's CDR3 is CSVAAMNTEAFF. CDR3 DNA: TGCAGCGTTGCGGCCATGAACACTGAAGCTTTCTTT. The chain combines TRBV29-1 with TRBJ1-1, with unresolved D. The CDR3 length is 12 residues. V shed 4 bases and J shed 0 bases, with 6 bases lying between them. Germline CDR1 SQVTM, CDR2 ANQGSEA.

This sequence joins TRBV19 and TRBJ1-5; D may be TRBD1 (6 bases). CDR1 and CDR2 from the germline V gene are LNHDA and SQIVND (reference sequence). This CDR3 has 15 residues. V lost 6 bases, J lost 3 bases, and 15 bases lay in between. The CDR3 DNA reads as TGTGCCAGTAGGCCGTCAAACAGGGTCAATCAGCCCCAGCATTTT. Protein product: CASRPSNRVNQPQHF. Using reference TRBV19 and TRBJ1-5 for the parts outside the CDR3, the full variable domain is DGGITQSPKYLFRKEGQNVTLSCEQNLNHDAMYWYRQDPGQGLRLIYYSQIVNDFQKGDIAEGYSVSREKKESFPLTVTSAQKNPTAFYLCASRPSNRVNQPQHFGDGTRLSIL.

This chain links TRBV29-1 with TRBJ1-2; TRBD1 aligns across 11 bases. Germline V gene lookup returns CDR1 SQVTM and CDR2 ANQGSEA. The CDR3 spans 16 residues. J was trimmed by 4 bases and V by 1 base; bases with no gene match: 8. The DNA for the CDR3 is TGCAGCGTTGAAGGGTTCGGGACAGGGGGTAGCTATGGCTACACCTTC. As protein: CSVEGFGTGGSYGYTF.

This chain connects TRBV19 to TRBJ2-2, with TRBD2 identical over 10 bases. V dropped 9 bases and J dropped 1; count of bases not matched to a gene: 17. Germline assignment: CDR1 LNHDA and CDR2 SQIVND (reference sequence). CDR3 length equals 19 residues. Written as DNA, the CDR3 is TGTGCCAGGAGAGCTATCCAGGCTGCTAGCGGGAGGAACACCGGGGAGCTGTTTTTT. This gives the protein CARRAIQAASGRNTGELFF.